The source of this T cell receptor (beta chain) is a study of T cell changes during pregnancy in multiple sclerosis. The table came from immunoSEQ multiplex PCR; TCRdb's copy has only in-frame clones and leaves some out. This table has more than 30,000 clones, about 92% appearing once. This CDR3 has 12 amino acids. CDR1 and CDR2 (germline): LNHDA, SQIVND (reference sequence). Trimming cost V 6 bases and J 7 bases, with 12 bases left between them. Specimen: CD8+ T cells from peripheral blood mononuclear cells, collected in the third trimester of pregnancy. This sequence joins TRBV19 and TRBJ1-1, with D tentatively TRBD1 (5 bases). The sequence derives from a female donor with multiple sclerosis, enrolled in a pregnancy study. Here the CDR3 DNA reads TGTGCCAGTAGCCAACCGGGGGGTGAAGCTTTCTTT. It codes for CASSQPGGEAFF.